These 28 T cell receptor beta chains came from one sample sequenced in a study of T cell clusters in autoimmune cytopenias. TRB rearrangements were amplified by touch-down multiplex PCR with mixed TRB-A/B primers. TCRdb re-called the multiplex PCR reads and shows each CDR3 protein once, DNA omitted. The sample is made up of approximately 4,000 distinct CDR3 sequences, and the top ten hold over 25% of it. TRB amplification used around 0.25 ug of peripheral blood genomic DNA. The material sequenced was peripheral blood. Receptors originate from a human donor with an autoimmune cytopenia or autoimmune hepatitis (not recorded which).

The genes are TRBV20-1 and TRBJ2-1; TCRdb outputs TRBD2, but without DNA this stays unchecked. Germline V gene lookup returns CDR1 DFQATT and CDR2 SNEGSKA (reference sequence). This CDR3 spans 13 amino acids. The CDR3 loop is CSASVLAGGEQFF.

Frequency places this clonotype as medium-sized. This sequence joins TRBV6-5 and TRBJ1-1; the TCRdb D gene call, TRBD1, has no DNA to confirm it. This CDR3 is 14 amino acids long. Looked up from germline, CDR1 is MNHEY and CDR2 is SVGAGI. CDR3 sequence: CATKRDRVDTEAFF.

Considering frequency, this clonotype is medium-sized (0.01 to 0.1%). This chain's CDR3 is CASSEAGGSTDTQYF. The chain has TRBV6-1 and TRBJ2-3; TCRdb returns TRBD1, unconfirmable since there is no DNA. This CDR3 has 15 residues. The V gene's germline CDR1 is MNHNS and CDR2 SASEGT.

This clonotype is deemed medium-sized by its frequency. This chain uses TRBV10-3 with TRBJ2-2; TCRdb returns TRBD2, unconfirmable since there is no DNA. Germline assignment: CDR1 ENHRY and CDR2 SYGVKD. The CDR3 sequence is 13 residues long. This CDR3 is CAMSGPYAGELFF.

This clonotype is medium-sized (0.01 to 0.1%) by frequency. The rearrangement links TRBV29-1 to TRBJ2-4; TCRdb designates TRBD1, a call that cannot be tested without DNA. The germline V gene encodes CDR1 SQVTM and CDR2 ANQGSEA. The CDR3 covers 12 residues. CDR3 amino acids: CSGREREGIQYF.

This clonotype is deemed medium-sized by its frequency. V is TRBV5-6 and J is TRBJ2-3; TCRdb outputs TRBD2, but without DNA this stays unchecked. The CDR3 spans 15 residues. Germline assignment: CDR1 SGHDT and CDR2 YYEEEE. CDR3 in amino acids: CASSLLLADTDTQYF. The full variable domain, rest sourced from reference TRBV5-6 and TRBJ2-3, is DAGVTQSPTHLIKTRGQQVTLRCSPKSGHDTVSWYQQALGQGPQFIFQYYEEEERQRGNFPDRFSGHQFPNYSSELNVNALLLGDSALYLCASSLLLADTDTQYFGPGTRLTVL.

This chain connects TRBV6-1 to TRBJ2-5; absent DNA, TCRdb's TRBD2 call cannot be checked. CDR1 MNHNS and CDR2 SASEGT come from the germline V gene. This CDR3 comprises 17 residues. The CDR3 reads CASSEEAVAGSGETQYF.

CDR3 sequence reads: CASSVDRGPGYTF. The chain recombines TRBV6-4 with TRBJ1-2; TCRdb selects TRBD1, and the lack of DNA leaves this call unchecked. The CDR3 length is 13 residues. CDR1 and CDR2 (germline): MRHNA, SNTAGT.

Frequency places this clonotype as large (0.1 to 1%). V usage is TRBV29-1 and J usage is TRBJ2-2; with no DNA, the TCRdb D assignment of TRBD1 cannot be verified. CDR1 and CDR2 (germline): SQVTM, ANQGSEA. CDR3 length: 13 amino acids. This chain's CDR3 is CSAGSGDERELFF.

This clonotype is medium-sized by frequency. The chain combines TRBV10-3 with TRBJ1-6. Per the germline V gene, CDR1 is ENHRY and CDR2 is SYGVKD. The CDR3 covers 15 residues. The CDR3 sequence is CAISEREGDNSPLHF.

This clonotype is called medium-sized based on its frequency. The chain's CDR3 is CSVLTGGSSLHF. The rearrangement joins TRBV29-1 to TRBJ1-6; TCRdb outputs TRBD1, but without DNA this stays unchecked. CDR1 and CDR2 from the germline V gene are SQVTM and ANQGSEA. This CDR3 has 12 residues.

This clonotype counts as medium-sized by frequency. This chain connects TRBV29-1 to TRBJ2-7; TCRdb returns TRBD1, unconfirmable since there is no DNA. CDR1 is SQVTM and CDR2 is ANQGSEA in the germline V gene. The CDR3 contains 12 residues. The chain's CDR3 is CSGRTATYEQYF.

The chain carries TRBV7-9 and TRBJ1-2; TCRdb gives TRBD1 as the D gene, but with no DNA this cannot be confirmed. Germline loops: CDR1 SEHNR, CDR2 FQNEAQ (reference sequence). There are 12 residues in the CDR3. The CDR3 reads CASSSEQGGYTF. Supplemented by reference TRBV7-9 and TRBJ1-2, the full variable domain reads DTGVSQNPRHKITKRGQNVTFRCDPISEHNRLYWYRQTLGQGPEFLTYFQNEAQLEKSRLLSDRFSAERPKGSFSTLEIQRTEQGDSAMYLCASSSEQGGYTFGSGTRLTVV.

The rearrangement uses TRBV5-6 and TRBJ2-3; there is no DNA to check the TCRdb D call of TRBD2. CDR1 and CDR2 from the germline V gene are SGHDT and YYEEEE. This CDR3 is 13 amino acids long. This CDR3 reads CASSPTEGDTQYF.

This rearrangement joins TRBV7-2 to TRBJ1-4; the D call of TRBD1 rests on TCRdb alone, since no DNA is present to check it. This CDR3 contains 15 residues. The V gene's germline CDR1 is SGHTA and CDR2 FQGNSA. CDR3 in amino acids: CASSFYGGTNEKLFF. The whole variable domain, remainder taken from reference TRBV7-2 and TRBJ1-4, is GAGVSQSPSNKVTEKGKDVELRCDPISGHTALYWYRQSLGQGLEFLIYFQGNSAPDKSGLPSDRFSAERTGGSVSTLTIQRTQQEDSAVYLCASSFYGGTNEKLFFGSGTQLSVL.

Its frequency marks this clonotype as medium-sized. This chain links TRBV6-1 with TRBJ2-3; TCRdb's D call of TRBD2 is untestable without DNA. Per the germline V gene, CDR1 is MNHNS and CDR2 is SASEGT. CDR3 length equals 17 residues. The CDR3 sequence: CASSEPTVAGSTDTQYF.

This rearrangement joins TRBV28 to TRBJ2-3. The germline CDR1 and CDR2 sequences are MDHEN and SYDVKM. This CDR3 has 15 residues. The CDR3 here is CASSNRRTSTDTQYF.

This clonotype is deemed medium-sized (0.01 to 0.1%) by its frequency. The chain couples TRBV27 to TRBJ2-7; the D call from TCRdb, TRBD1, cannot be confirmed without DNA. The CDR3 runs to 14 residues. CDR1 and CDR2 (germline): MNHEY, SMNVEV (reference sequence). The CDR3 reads CASSLTGTGGEQYF.

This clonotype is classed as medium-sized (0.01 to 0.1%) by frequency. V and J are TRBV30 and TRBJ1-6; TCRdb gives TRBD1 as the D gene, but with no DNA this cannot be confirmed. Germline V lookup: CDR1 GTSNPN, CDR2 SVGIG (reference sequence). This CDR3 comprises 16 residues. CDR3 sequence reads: CAWSVRAGTVNSPLHF.

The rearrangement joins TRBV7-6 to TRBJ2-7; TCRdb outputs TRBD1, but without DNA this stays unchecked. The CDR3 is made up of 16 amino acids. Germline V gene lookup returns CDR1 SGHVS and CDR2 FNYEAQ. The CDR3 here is CASSRDRDLRGYEQYF.

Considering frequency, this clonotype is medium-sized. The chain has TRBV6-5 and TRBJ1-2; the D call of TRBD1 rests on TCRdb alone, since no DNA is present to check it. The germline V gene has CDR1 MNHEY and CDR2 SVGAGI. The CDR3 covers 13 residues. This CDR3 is CASTPRQGLGYTF.

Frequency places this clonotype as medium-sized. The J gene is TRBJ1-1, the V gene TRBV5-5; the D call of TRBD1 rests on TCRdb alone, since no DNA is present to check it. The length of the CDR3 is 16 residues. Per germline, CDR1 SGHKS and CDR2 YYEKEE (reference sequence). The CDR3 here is CASSLKRQGPNTEAFF.

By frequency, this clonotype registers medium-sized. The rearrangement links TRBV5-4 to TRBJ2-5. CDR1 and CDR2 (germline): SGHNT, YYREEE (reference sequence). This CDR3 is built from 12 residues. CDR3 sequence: CASSLVGETQYF.

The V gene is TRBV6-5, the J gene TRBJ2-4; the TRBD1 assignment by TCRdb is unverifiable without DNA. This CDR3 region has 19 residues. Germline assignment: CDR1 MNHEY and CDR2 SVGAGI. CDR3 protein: CASSSESPRQGAAKNIQYF.

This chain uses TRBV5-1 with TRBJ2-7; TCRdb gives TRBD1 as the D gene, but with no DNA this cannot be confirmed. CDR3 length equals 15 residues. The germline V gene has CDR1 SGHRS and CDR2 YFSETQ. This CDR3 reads CASSVSSPSAYEQYF.

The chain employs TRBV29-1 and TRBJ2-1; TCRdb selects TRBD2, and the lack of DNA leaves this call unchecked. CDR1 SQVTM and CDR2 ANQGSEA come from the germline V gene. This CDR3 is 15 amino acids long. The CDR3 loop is CSVQGLAGGLNEQFF.

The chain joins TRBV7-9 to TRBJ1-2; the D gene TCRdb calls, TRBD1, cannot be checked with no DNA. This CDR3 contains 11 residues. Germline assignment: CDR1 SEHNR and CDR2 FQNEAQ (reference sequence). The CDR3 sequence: CASSAPDGYTF.

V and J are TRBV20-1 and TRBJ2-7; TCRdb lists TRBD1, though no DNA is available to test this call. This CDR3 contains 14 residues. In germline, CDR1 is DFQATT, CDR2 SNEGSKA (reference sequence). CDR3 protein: CSARDPGQGNEQYF.